This T cell receptor (beta chain) is drawn from a study of blood T cell repertoires in COVID-19. This clone showed up just once. Per the original data handling: Cell counts per sample came from amplifying reference gene primers. This table comes from immunoSEQ multiplex PCR, and its TCRdb copy is limited to in-frame clones, with some not included. V, J and clone size reflect that table, while D and trimming were determined from the DNA. The sample holds a few hundred thousand clones; about 91% are singletons and the top ten take 4% to 5%. The TCR comes from a woman between 35 and 50 years old who had recovered from COVID-19. Sequencing was carried out using peripheral blood.

The CDR3 loop is CASSLTSATSTDTQYF. CDR3 nucleotides: TGTGCCAGCAGTCTCACTAGCGCGACTAGCACAGATACGCAGTATTTT. The V gene is TRBV28, the J gene TRBJ2-3, with 7 bases fitting TRBD2. The CDR3 is made up of 16 amino acids. Germline V gene sequence: CDR1 MDHEN, CDR2 SYDVKM. The ends lost 5 bases at V and 0 bases at J; junction bases unmatched: 8.